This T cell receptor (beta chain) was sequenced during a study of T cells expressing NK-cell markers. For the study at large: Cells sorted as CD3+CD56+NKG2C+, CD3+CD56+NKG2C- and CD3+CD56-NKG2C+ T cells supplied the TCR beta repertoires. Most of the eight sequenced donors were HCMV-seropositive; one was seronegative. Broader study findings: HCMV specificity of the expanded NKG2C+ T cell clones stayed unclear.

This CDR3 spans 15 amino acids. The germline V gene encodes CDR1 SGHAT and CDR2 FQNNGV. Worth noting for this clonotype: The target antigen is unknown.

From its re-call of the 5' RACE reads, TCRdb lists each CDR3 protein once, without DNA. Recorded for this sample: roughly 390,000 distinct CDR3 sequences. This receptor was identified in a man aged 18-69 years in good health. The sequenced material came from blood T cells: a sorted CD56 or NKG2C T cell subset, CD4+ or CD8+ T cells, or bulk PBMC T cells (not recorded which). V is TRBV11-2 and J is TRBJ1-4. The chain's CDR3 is CASSARPVTNEKLFF. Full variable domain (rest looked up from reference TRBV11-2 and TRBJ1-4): EAGVAQSPRYKIIEKRQSVAFWCNPISGHATLYWYQQILGQGPKLLIQFQNNGVVDDSQLPKDRFSAERLKGVDSTLKIQPAKLEDSAVYLCASSARPVTNEKLFFGSGTQLSVL.